The present T cell receptor (beta chain) was sequenced within a study of blood T cell repertoires in COVID-19. Study overall: COVID-19 samples, acute and convalescent, were from the United States, Italy and Spain. T cells, B-cell-depleted T cells, or PBMCs supplied cDNA or gDNA.

Authors' processing steps: Using reference gene primer amplification, nucleated cell counts were estimated. Method: immunoSEQ multiplex PCR; TCRdb's copy keeps in-frame clones and lacks some. V, J and clone size reflect that table, while D and trimming were determined from the DNA. The sample has 150,000 to 200,000 clones, around nine tenths seen once. The CDR3 runs to 15 residues. In germline, CDR1 is LNHDA, CDR2 SQIVND (reference sequence). V shed 4 bases, J shed 12 bases, and the junction held 10 bases outside the gene matches. Sequencing used peripheral blood. This TCR was sampled from a man between 18 and 29 years old with active or convalescent COVID-19. The chain couples TRBV19 to TRBJ1-6, with TRBD1 identical over 9 bases. CDR3 sequence (DNA): TGTGCCAGTAGTACCCCGGGACAGGGAAAGAAACCCCTCCACTTT. The encoded protein is CASSTPGQGKKPLHF.